This T cell receptor (beta chain) was found in a study of blood T cell dynamics during melanoma immunotherapy. Study-wide results and limits: Disease-control patients' PBMC repertoires became either more clonal or more diverse at W3. Whether repertoire-driving clones were melanoma-specific could not be determined.

Data came from immunoSEQ multiplex PCR; TCRdb stores just in-frame clones and leaves some out. The table includes 6,000 or so clones, over 75% detected once. With respect to this clone: No antigen is known for it.

Noted time point: week 3, after first cycle of checkpoint inhibitor. Prior systemic cancer therapy, immunosuppressant use and other active malignancies excluded patients. Germline assignment: CDR1 SGHAT and CDR2 FQNNGV. This CDR3 has 19 amino acids. The V segment lost 5 bases and the J segment 4 bases; nucleotides outside the gene matches: 17. V gene TRBV11-2 combines with J gene TRBJ2-3; 11 nucleotides match TRBD2. Sequenced material: blood, taken from a patient treated with checkpoint blockade. This receptor was obtained from a human donor with melanoma. The CDR3 coding sequence is TGTGCCAGCAGCCATTATACTAGCGGGAGTTGGTATAAGGCAGATACGCAGTATTTT. This gives the protein CASSHYTSGSWYKADTQYF.